Presented here are 2 T cell receptor beta chains from one specimen sequenced in a study of OX40 agonist ivuxolimab in advanced cancers. Method: immunoSEQ multiplex PCR; TCRdb's copy keeps in-frame clones and lacks some. The repertoire has 80,000 or so clones, 85% to 90% of them found once; the top ten carry around 2%. Source: CD4+ or CD8+ T cells sorted from blood, taken in a trial of the OX40 agonist ivuxolimab. The receptor set was obtained from an adult with an advanced solid tumor such as melanoma, head and neck, liver or kidney cancer.

The rearrangement uses TRBV7-2 and TRBJ2-1; TRBD2 might be the D (5 bases). V was pared by 5 bases and J by 3 bases, with 11 bases between. The CDR3 extends over 14 amino acids. Germline lookup yields CDR1 SGHTA and CDR2 FQGNSA. In DNA, the CDR3 is TGTGCCAGCAGCCTATTACTAGGCTACAATGAGCAGTTCTTC. Translating it yields CASSLLLGYNEQFF. Complete variable domain (other parts from reference TRBV7-2 and TRBJ2-1): GAGVSQSPSNKVTEKGKDVELRCDPISGHTALYWYRQSLGQGLEFLIYFQGNSAPDKSGLPSDRFSAERTGGSVSTLTIQRTQQEDSAVYLCASSLLLGYNEQFFGPGTRLTVL.

The chain links TRBV7-6 to TRBJ2-7; 7 nucleotides agree with TRBD2. The CDR3 consists of 14 residues. Germline assignment: CDR1 SGHVS and CDR2 FNYEAQ. V was clipped by 5 bases and J by 3 bases; unmatched bases: 7. The CDR3 reads CASSLWGGSYEQYF. Written as DNA, the CDR3 is TGTGCCAGCAGCCTCTGGGGGGGGAGCTACGAGCAGTACTTC.